Following are 27 T cell receptor beta chains from one sample sequenced in a study of cytomegalovirus exposure and HLA in healthy donors (TCRdb year 2017). Library generation was performed with the immunoSEQ multiplex PCR assay. The source is immuneACCESS, and TCRdb retained only in-frame sequences with V and J called. Part of the clones is not carried over; for the studies checked, unresolved V genes explain less than half of this, and the remainder is unexplained. For this sample the table gives about 47,000 clones, of which more than 85% were detected only once. Together, the top ten hold roughly 5.8% of the sample. The sample consisted of PBMCs. Source of these receptors: a man between 18 and 29 years old in good health and CMV-seronegative.

The chain couples TRBV11-2 to TRBJ2-3; 10 nucleotides line up with TRBD1. Per the germline V gene, CDR1 is SGHAT and CDR2 is FQNNGV. V was clipped by 3 bases and J by 4 bases; unmatched bases: 7. The length of the CDR3 is 16 residues. CDR3 DNA: TGTGCCAGCAGCTTTAGGGGGACAGGGGAAGCAGATACGCAGTATTTT. As protein: CASSFRGTGEADTQYF.

The chain employs TRBV11-2 and TRBJ2-2; TRBD1 aligns across 8 bases. The CDR3 contains 15 residues. Looked up from germline, CDR1 is SGHAT and CDR2 is FQNNGV. J lost 6 bases, V lost 1 base, and 4 bases had no gene match. The CDR3 reads CASSLVGQGPGELFF. CDR3 coding DNA: TGTGCCAGCAGCTTAGTCGGACAGGGCCCCGGGGAGCTGTTTTTT. The variable domain in full, completed from reference TRBV11-2 and TRBJ2-2, reads EAGVAQSPRYKIIEKRQSVAFWCNPISGHATLYWYQQILGQGPKLLIQFQNNGVVDDSQLPKDRFSAERLKGVDSTLKIQPAKLEDSAVYLCASSLVGQGPGELFFGEGSRLTVL.

The chain links TRBV9 to TRBJ2-1, with 14 nucleotides matching TRBD2. Germline CDR1 is SGDLS and CDR2 is YYNGEE. The CDR3 is 17 amino acids. V trimming: 3 bases; J trimming: 2 bases; junction bases outside the gene matches: 4. The CDR3 protein is CASSGLAGGITYNEQFF. The CDR3 nucleotides are TGTGCCAGCAGCGGACTAGCGGGAGGGATTACCTACAATGAGCAGTTCTTC.

The rearrangement links TRBV6-5 to TRBJ1-5, with no clear D. V gave up 5 bases and J gave up 7 bases, with 12 bases separating them. Germline V gives CDR1 MNHEY, CDR2 SVGAGI. The CDR3 has 13 amino acids. CDR3 nucleotide sequence: TGTGCCAGCAGTCCCGGGTCGCGACAGCCCCAGCATTTT. Translated, it gives CASSPGSRQPQHF.

DNA for the CDR3: TGTGCCAGCAGCCCCCAGGGGGGACAGGGTTTGGGGGATGGCTACACCTTC. This encodes CASSPQGGQGLGDGYTF. The chain uses TRBV7-3 and TRBJ1-2; 9 bases are shared with TRBD1. Trimming at V came to 5 bases and at J to 6 bases, leaving 16 bases not matched to a gene. Germline V CDR1 and CDR2: SGHTA, FQGTGA. The CDR3 has 17 amino acids.

The DNA for the CDR3 is TGTGCCAGTAGTTTGGCCCGGGGCACAGATACGCAGTATTTT. It yields the protein CASSLARGTDTQYF. V is TRBV19 and J is TRBJ2-3; D is unclear. This CDR3 region has 14 residues. Germline V CDR1 and CDR2: LNHDA, SQIVND (reference sequence). V was cut by 5 bases and J by 1 base, with 10 bases left in between.

V gene TRBV5-1 combines with J gene TRBJ1-1, with a possible D match to TRBD1 (6 bases). The CDR3 is 12 amino acids. Between the trimmed V and J ends, which lost 2 bases and 8 bases, there was a span of 10 bases. The germline gives CDR1 SGHRS, CDR2 YFSETQ. The CDR3 loop reads CASSLQGSEAFF. The CDR3 coding sequence is TGCGCCAGCAGCTTACAGGGTTCGGAAGCTTTCTTT.

This sequence joins TRBV4-2 and TRBJ2-1, with 12 bases lining up with TRBD2. The germline CDR1 and CDR2 sequences are LGHNA and YNFKEQ. Trimming took 2 bases from V and 9 from J; bases not matched to a gene: 11. The CDR3 totals 17 residues. The CDR3 reads CASSQRSTSGGRGEQFF. In nucleotides, the CDR3 is TGTGCCAGCAGCCAACGCTCGACTAGCGGGGGAAGGGGTGAGCAGTTCTTC.

The rearrangement joins TRBV5-8 to TRBJ1-6; 7 bases agree with TRBD1. Germline V CDR1 and CDR2: SGHTS, YDEGEE. The CDR3 is made up of 16 amino acids. The V gene end was trimmed by 4 bases and the J gene end by 8 bases; junction bases not matched to a gene: 12. CDR3 DNA: TGTGCCAGCAGCCCTGGACAGGTTTTAATCGATTCACCCCTCCACTTT. Translation: CASSPGQVLIDSPLHF.

This clone has a single count. This CDR3 reads CASTPEQGLGYEQYF. DNA for the CDR3: TGTGCCAGCACCCCCGAACAGGGGCTTGGCTACGAGCAGTACTTC. This rearrangement joins TRBV5-6 to TRBJ2-7, with 7 bases fitting TRBD1. The trim removed 6 bases at V and 3 bases at J, leaving 12 bases unmatched. There are 15 residues in the CDR3. Germline loops: CDR1 SGHDT, CDR2 YYEEEE.

Here the CDR3 reads CASSLGTGGSEAFF. CDR3 in DNA: TGTGCCAGCAGCTTAGGGACTGGCGGTAGTGAAGCTTTCTTT. The J gene is TRBJ1-1, the V gene TRBV7-3; D possibly corresponds to TRBD1 (5 bases). Trimming took off 2 bases at V and 7 bases at J, with 14 bases between the two ends. The germline CDR1 and CDR2 sequences are SGHTA and FQGTGA. CDR3 length: 14 amino acids. Supplemented by reference TRBV7-3 and TRBJ1-1, the full variable domain reads GAGVSQTPSNKVTEKGKYVELRCDPISGHTALYWYRQSLGQGPEFLIYFQGTGAADDSGLPNDRFFAVRPEGSVSTLKIQRTERGDSAVYLCASSLGTGGSEAFFGQGTRLTVV.

This clone was counted a few times. The chain carries TRBV19 and TRBJ2-2; D is uncertain. Deletions cut 6 bases from V and 0 bases from J, with 14 bases between. The CDR3 length is 16 residues. Germline V lookup: CDR1 LNHDA, CDR2 SQIVND (reference sequence). The CDR3 nucleotides are TGTGCCAGTAGAGCAAGTGTGAGCTCGAACACCGGGGAGCTGTTTTTT. This codes for CASRASVSSNTGELFF.

The V call is TRBV9, the J call TRBJ1-2, with a weak D call TRBD1 (5 bases). Germline lookup yields CDR1 SGDLS and CDR2 YYNGEE. The CDR3 runs 15 residues. V was cut by 3 bases and J by 2 bases, with 14 bases left in between. CDR3 protein: CASSGGQTENYGYTF. The CDR3 DNA sequence: TGTGCCAGCAGCGGAGGCCAGACAGAAAACTATGGCTACACCTTC.

The rearrangement uses TRBV5-4 and TRBJ2-7; D remains ambiguous. The ends were cut back, 0 bases at V and 1 base at J, with 8 bases in the middle. The CDR3 consists of 14 residues. Germline CDR1 reads SGHNT; CDR2 reads YYREEE (reference sequence). CDR3 loop: CASSLGLVSYEQYF. The DNA of the CDR3 is TGTGCCAGCAGCTTGGGACTGGTTTCCTACGAGCAGTACTTC. The variable domain in full, completed from reference TRBV5-4 and TRBJ2-7, reads ETGVTQSPTHLIKTRGQQVTLRCSSQSGHNTVSWYQQALGQGPQFIFQYYREEENGRGNFPPRFSGLQFPNYSSELNVNALELDDSALYLCASSLGLVSYEQYFGPGTRLTVT.

This rearrangement joins TRBV28 to TRBJ2-1; D ambiguous. The V and J ends lost 4 bases and 4 bases respectively, with 5 bases between them. CDR3 length: 12 residues. Germline V gene sequence: CDR1 MDHEN, CDR2 SYDVKM. The CDR3 spells CASSSTYNEQFF. The CDR3 coding sequence is TGTGCCAGCAGTTCCACATACAATGAGCAGTTCTTC.

V usage is TRBV6-6 and J usage is TRBJ2-5, with D perhaps TRBD1 (5 bases). V dropped 2 bases and J dropped 5 bases, with 12 bases sitting between them. Germline CDR1 and CDR2: MNHNY and SVGAGI (reference sequence). This CDR3 contains 14 residues. Here the CDR3 DNA reads TGTGCCAGCAGTTACAGGGGCGCAGGGGAGACCCAGTACTTC. Its protein is CASSYRGAGETQYF.

The CDR3 protein is CASSGFGRASTDTQYF. The CDR3 coding sequence is TGTGCCAGCAGCGGTTTTGGGAGGGCGAGCACAGATACGCAGTATTTT. This chain joins TRBV13 and TRBJ2-3; 7 bases map to TRBD2. Trimming at V came to 5 bases and at J to 0 bases, leaving 8 bases not matched to a gene. From germline, CDR1 is PRHDT and CDR2 FYEKMQ (reference sequence). The CDR3 has 16 amino acids.

This clone has just one count. The chain recombines TRBV28 with TRBJ2-1; TRBD1 is a possible D gene (5 bases). The V gene lost 2 bases and the J gene lost 4 bases, with 9 bases spanning the gap. Germline CDR1 reads MDHEN; CDR2 reads SYDVKM. The CDR3 loop spans 14 amino acids. The CDR3 sequence: CASSLLGLYNEQFF. The CDR3 DNA reads TGTGCCAGCAGTTTACTGGGGCTATACAATGAGCAGTTCTTC. Using reference TRBV28 and TRBJ2-1 for the parts outside the CDR3, the full variable domain is DVKVTQSSRYLVKRTGEKVFLECVQDMDHENMFWYRQDPGLGLRLIYFSYDVKMKEKGDIPEGYSVSREKKERFSLILESASTNQTSMYLCASSLLGLYNEQFFGPGTRLTVL.

The V and J genes are TRBV11-3 and TRBJ2-4, with a possible D match to TRBD2 (6 bases). V was pared by 4 bases and J by 8 bases, with 15 bases between. The CDR3 consists of 14 residues. The germline CDR1 and CDR2 sequences are SGHNT and YENEEA. The CDR3 is CASSSRGGSDIQYF. The CDR3 DNA is TGTGCCAGCAGCTCAAGGGGAGGTTCGGACATTCAGTACTTC. The whole variable domain, filled in from reference TRBV11-3 and TRBJ2-4, reads EAGVVQSPRYKIIEKKQPVAFWCNPISGHNTLYWYLQNLGQGPELLIRYENEEAVDDSQLPKDRFSAERLKGVDSTLKIQPAELGDSAVYLCASSSRGGSDIQYFGAGTRLSVL.

This clone showed up just once. The chain links TRBV19 to TRBJ2-2; 8 nucleotides match TRBD2. The CDR3 consists of 17 residues. The germline V gene encodes CDR1 LNHDA and CDR2 SQIVND (reference sequence). J was trimmed by 1 base and V by 5 bases; bases with no gene match: 9. CDR3 bases: TGTGCCAGTAGTCAACCCGAGGGACTAGGGAACACCGGGGAGCTGTTTTTT. Residues: CASSQPEGLGNTGELFF. The full variable domain, rest sourced from reference TRBV19 and TRBJ2-2, is DGGITQSPKYLFRKEGQNVTLSCEQNLNHDAMYWYRQDPGQGLRLIYYSQIVNDFQKGDIAEGYSVSREKKESFPLTVTSAQKNPTAFYLCASSQPEGLGNTGELFFGEGSRLTVL.

The rearrangement links TRBV6-5 to TRBJ1-2, with a possible D match to TRBD1 (5 bases). Germline loops: CDR1 MNHEY, CDR2 SVGAGI. CDR3 size: 15 residues. The ends were cut back, 11 bases at V and 5 bases at J, with 24 bases in the middle. The chain's CDR3 is CARGGGGWVGYGYTF. CDR3 bases: TGTGCCCGCGGGGGTGGGGGTTGGGTGGGGTATGGCTACACCTTC.

This chain uses TRBV28 with TRBJ2-7, with 11 bases fitting TRBD2. The CDR3 loop spans 15 amino acids. Germline CDR1 MDHEN, CDR2 SYDVKM. With 4 bases clipped from V and 2 bases from J, the junction kept 4 bases outside the gene matches. The CDR3 DNA reads as TGTGCCAGCAGTTCCGGGACTAGCGGCGCCTACGAGCAGTACTTC. The encoded protein is CASSSGTSGAYEQYF.

The chain is built from TRBV7-6 and TRBJ2-7; TRBD2 is a possible D gene (5 bases). The length of the CDR3 is 12 residues. Germline V gene data show CDR1 as SGHVS and CDR2 as FNYEAQ. Trimming took 4 bases from V and 4 from J, leaving 8 bases between them. The CDR3: CASSSRGYEQYF. CDR3 nucleotide sequence: TGTGCCAGCAGCTCCCGGGGATACGAGCAGTACTTC.

The rearrangement uses TRBV7-9 and TRBJ1-2, with a weak D call TRBD1 (6 bases). The length of the CDR3 is 15 residues. The germline V and J ends were trimmed by 2 bases and 4 bases, with 14 bases remaining between them. Germline CDR1 SEHNR, CDR2 FQNEAQ (reference sequence). The CDR3 sequence: CASSLMAGATYGYTF. CDR3 bases: TGTGCCAGCAGCTTAATGGCAGGGGCCACCTATGGCTACACCTTC.

The chain recombines TRBV6-5 with TRBJ1-1; unclear D gene. Germline assignment: CDR1 MNHEY and CDR2 SVGAGI. The ends were cut back, 7 bases at V and 1 base at J, with 10 bases in the middle. There are 13 residues in the CDR3. The CDR3, as DNA: TGTGCCAGCACCACGACAAAGAACACTGAAGCTTTCTTT. Translating it yields CASTTTKNTEAFF.

This clone was counted only a few times. The rearrangement links TRBV4-2 to TRBJ2-1; TRBD2 matches at 7 bases. With V trimmed by 4 bases and J by 4 bases, 10 bases remained unmatched. This CDR3 comprises 16 residues. Per germline, CDR1 LGHNA and CDR2 YNFKEQ. The chain's CDR3 is CASSPSGGGNYNEQFF. The CDR3, as DNA: TGTGCCAGCAGCCCGTCTGGCGGGGGTAATTACAATGAGCAGTTCTTC.

This sequence joins TRBV27 and TRBJ2-6; the match to TRBD1 covers 9 bases. Germline CDR1 reads MNHEY; CDR2 reads SMNVEV (reference sequence). The CDR3 spans 18 residues. The junction had 8 bases not matched to a gene; V was cut back by 3 bases and J by 2 bases. The CDR3 is CASSFSGTGSAGANVLTF. The CDR3 region has the DNA TGTGCCAGCAGTTTTTCCGGGACAGGGTCTGCTGGGGCCAACGTCCTGACTTTC. Full variable domain (rest looked up from reference TRBV27 and TRBJ2-6): EAQVTQNPRYLITVTGKKLTVTCSQNMNHEYMSWYRQDPGLGLRQIYYSMNVEVTDKGDVPEGYKVSRKEKRNFPLILESPSPNQTSLYFCASSFSGTGSAGANVLTFGAGSRLTVL.